This T cell receptor beta chain stems from a study of blood T cell repertoires in COVID-19. Study-level information: Spain, Italy and the United States supplied samples that represented acute and convalescent COVID-19.

The CDR3 runs 16 residues. Germline V gene data show CDR1 as SGHVS and CDR2 as FNYEAQ. Trimming stripped 0 bases from V and 8 bases from J, with 19 bases between. As handled by the study authors: Estimates of nucleated cell counts were drawn from the amplification of reference gene primers. Assay used: immunoSEQ multiplex PCR; TCRdb lists only in-frame clones, some missing. The V and J calls and clone size are taken from that table; D and trimming were inferred from the DNA. The sample includes a few hundred thousand clones, roughly 80% of them seen just once. The clonotype was recovered from a woman between 55 and 75 years old with acute or convalescent COVID-19. The chain employs TRBV7-6 and TRBJ1-2; no firm D call. Sequencing used peripheral blood. CDR3 in DNA: TGTGCCAGCAGCTTAGCGGGCAACCCAGCCCCGGGGGGCTACACCTTC. Its protein is CASSLAGNPAPGGYTF.